The 5 T cell receptor beta chains in this list originate from one sample, sequenced in a study of blood T cell repertoires in COVID-19. Sequencing used immunoSEQ multiplex PCR; TCRdb keeps in-frame clones, though not all of them. The data show around 37,000 clones, with 90% seen just once and around 25% held by the top ten. The sequenced sample was peripheral blood. These receptors were collected from a man in his sixties with active or convalescent COVID-19.

To note about this clone: A much larger clonotype is one base distant, so this may be a read error. This sample also contains other DNA sequences that code for the same CDR3. J is TRBJ2-5 and V is TRBV6-2 or TRBV6-3; 8 bases agree with TRBD1. This CDR3 spans 14 amino acids. Germline lookup yields CDR1 MNHEY and CDR2 SVGEGT. Here the CDR3 reads CASRPWTGRETQYF. The CDR3 DNA sequence: TGTGCCAGCAGACCTTGGACAGGGAGAGAGACTCAGTACTTC.

The rearrangement uses TRBV3-1 (or the pseudogene TRBV3-2) and TRBJ1-1; no firm D call. CDR1 and CDR2 (germline): LGHDT, YNNKEL (reference sequence). Trimming took 5 bases from V and 1 from J, leaving 14 bases between them. The CDR3 spans 15 residues. CDR3 protein: CASSAYGVPNTEAFF. CDR3 DNA: TGTGCCAGCAGCGCCTACGGGGTTCCGAACACTGAAGCTTTCTTT.

This clone was recorded once. The rearrangement joins TRBV6-6 to TRBJ1-2; TRBD1 matches 9 bases. In germline, CDR1 is MNHNY, CDR2 SVGAGI (reference sequence). The CDR3 contains 15 residues. V lost 6 bases, J lost 0 bases, and 5 bases stayed unmatched. CDR3: CASSSRQGANYGYTF. Here the CDR3 DNA reads TGTGCCAGCAGCTCCAGACAGGGGGCTAACTATGGCTACACCTTC.

The gene calls are TRBV5-1 and TRBJ1-2; D perhaps matches TRBD1 (5 bases). V lost 0 bases and J 5 bases, leaving 14 bases between the germline ends. Germline V gives CDR1 SGHRS, CDR2 YFSETQ. This CDR3 is 15 amino acids long. The CDR3 bases are TGCGCCAGCAGCTTGGACGGGCGGACACAATATGGCTACACCTTC. Encoded protein: CASSLDGRTQYGYTF.

The chain has TRBV11-2 and TRBJ2-7, with 9 bases identical to TRBD1. J gave up 2 bases and V 1 base, and 3 bases lay outside the gene matches. This CDR3 has 15 residues. Germline CDR1 and CDR2: SGHAT and FQNNGV. The CDR3 nucleotides read TGTGCCAGCAGCTTAGTAACAGGGGGCCCCTACGAGCAGTACTTC. This codes for CASSLVTGGPYEQYF. The whole variable domain, remainder taken from reference TRBV11-2 and TRBJ2-7, is EAGVAQSPRYKIIEKRQSVAFWCNPISGHATLYWYQQILGQGPKLLIQFQNNGVVDDSQLPKDRFSAERLKGVDSTLKIQPAKLEDSAVYLCASSLVTGGPYEQYFGPGTRLTVT.